This TCR beta chain was found in a study of identical twins' blood T cells. Each TCR cDNA library carried sample-specific barcodes on both ends. TCRdb passed the 5' RACE reads through MiXCR, listing each CDR3 protein once. The sample records a few hundred thousand distinct CDR3 sequences, 25% to 35% being singletons. This clonotype was detected ten times or more. Its specificity is unknown. Study-wide results and caveats: Each donor's most abundant TCRbeta clonotypes shared more CDR3 sequences with her twin than unrelated donors.

The junction had 10 bases not matched to a gene; V was cut back by 8 bases and J by 0 bases. This CDR3 is built from 16 residues. The germline CDR1 and CDR2 sequences are KGHSH and LQKENI. The sequenced material came from PBMCs. The receptor was derived from a woman aged 18-49 years in good health. The rearrangement joins TRBV18 to TRBJ1-5, with 7 bases lining up with TRBD1. Here the CDR3 reads CASTISGQYSNQPQHF. DNA for the CDR3: TGTGCCAGCACGATATCGGGACAGTATAGCAATCAGCCCCAGCATTTT.